Listed here are 9 T cell receptor beta chains from one sample, sequenced in a study of blood T cell repertoires in COVID-19. Sequencing was performed with immunoSEQ multiplex PCR; in TCRdb, only in-frame clones are kept and a portion is missing. In the table there are over 200,000 clones, 90% to 95% of which are singletons. The sequenced material came from PBMCs or T cells enriched from blood (not recorded which). The receptors were sampled from a human donor in a cohort exposed to, infected with or recovered from COVID-19 (not recorded which). The donor label of this sample is uncertain.

This clone appeared a single time. In nucleotides, the CDR3 is TGTGCCAGCAGCCGGACTGTCACTAACTATGGCTACACCTTC. It is translated as CASSRTVTNYGYTF. The chain couples TRBV13 to TRBJ1-2; D not resolved. With 5 bases removed from V and 0 bases from J, the gap between germline ends came to 10 bases. This CDR3 is 14 amino acids long. Per germline, CDR1 PRHDT and CDR2 FYEKMQ (reference sequence).

The chain is built from TRBV29-1 and TRBJ1-3, with 10 bases identical to TRBD1. CDR3 length: 15 amino acids. Germline trimming cut 4 bases from V and 6 bases from J; bases unmatched to any gene: 9. The germline CDR1 and CDR2 sequences are SQVTM and ANQGSEA. CDR3 nucleotide sequence: TGCAGCGTTGCTTTGACAGGGGGCTTATCAAACACCATATATTTT. Translated: CSVALTGGLSNTIYF.

The chain recombines TRBV13 with TRBJ1-1; D unresolved. This CDR3 is built from 13 residues. Between the trimmed V and J ends, which lost 0 bases and 1 base, there was a span of 3 bases. Germline CDR1 reads PRHDT; CDR2 reads FYEKMQ (reference sequence). The CDR3 region has the DNA TGTGCCAGCAGCTTAGGACAGAACACTGAAGCTTTCTTT. Amino acid sequence: CASSLGQNTEAFF.

This sequence joins TRBV11-1 and TRBJ1-2; 8 nucleotides line up with TRBD1. CDR1 and CDR2 (germline): SGHAT, FQDESV (reference sequence). This CDR3 is built from 14 residues. Germline trimming cut 4 bases from V and 8 bases from J; bases unmatched to any gene: 9. For the CDR3, the DNA is TGTGCCAGCAGCTCGACAGGGGATATAGGCGGCTACACCTTC. Its protein product is CASSSTGDIGGYTF.

The V and J genes are TRBV3-1 (or the pseudogene TRBV3-2) and TRBJ2-7, with 9 nucleotides matching TRBD1. V gave up 5 bases and J gave up 5 bases; unmatched junction bases: 10. The CDR3 is made up of 15 amino acids. CDR1 and CDR2 (germline): LGHDT, YNNKEL (reference sequence). CDR3 nucleotide sequence: TGTGCCAGCAGCGAGTCCGGGACAGGGAGAGACGAGCAGTACTTC. Translating it yields CASSESGTGRDEQYF.

The V and J genes are TRBV7-2 and TRBJ2-7, with 13 positions matching TRBD2. J gave up 6 bases and V 5 bases, and 10 bases lay outside the gene matches. CDR1 SGHTA and CDR2 FQGNSA come from the germline V gene. The CDR3 contains 16 residues. CDR3 amino acids: CASSAGTSGALREQYF. The CDR3 coding sequence is TGTGCCAGCAGCGCCGGGACTAGCGGGGCCCTGCGCGAGCAGTACTTC. Looking up the rest from reference TRBV7-2 and TRBJ2-7 gives the full variable domain: GAGVSQSPSNKVTEKGKDVELRCDPISGHTALYWYRQSLGQGLEFLIYFQGNSAPDKSGLPSDRFSAERTGGSVSTLTIQRTQQEDSAVYLCASSAGTSGALREQYFGPGTRLTVT.

The chain employs TRBV4-3 and TRBJ1-5; tentatively, D is TRBD1 (5 bases). In germline, CDR1 is LGHNA, CDR2 YSLEER. The V end lost 3 bases, the J end lost 0 bases, and 15 bases lay between the germline ends. The CDR3 extends over 17 amino acids. The chain's CDR3 is CASSQGTATDSNQPQHF. The DNA for the CDR3 is TGCGCCAGCAGCCAGGGAACGGCGACAGATAGCAATCAGCCCCAGCATTTT.

This rearrangement joins TRBV24-1 to TRBJ2-2, with D uncertain. The CDR3 loop spans 16 amino acids. The V end was cut by 1 base, the J end by 6 bases, with 14 bases between. The V gene's germline CDR1 is KGHDR and CDR2 SFDVKD. As DNA, the CDR3 is TGTGCCACCAGTGATTTAGTCCGTGGCGGCTCCGGGGAGCTGTTTTTT. It translates to CATSDLVRGGSGELFF.

The gene calls are TRBV4-2 and TRBJ2-3; 12 bases map to TRBD2. V was pared by 1 base and J by 4 bases, with 9 bases of the junction left unmatched. This CDR3 comprises 18 residues. Germline-derived CDR1 and CDR2 are LGHNA and YNFKEQ. CDR3 residues: CASSQARLAGGQADTQYF. In nucleotides, the CDR3 is TGTGCCAGCAGCCAAGCGCGGCTAGCGGGGGGGCAGGCAGATACGCAGTATTTT.